A selection of T cell receptor beta chains follows, all from one sample in a study of Graves' ophthalmopathy and Graves' hyperthyroidism. TCRdb passed the multiplex PCR reads through MiXCR, listing each CDR3 protein once. The sample yields 740,000 or so distinct CDR3 sequences, 35% to 50% seen once. Sequencing input: peripheral blood. These receptors were collected from an adult man with Graves' ophthalmopathy. Both conserved end residues are part of each CDR3. The D gene is left open where the match is weak. Rows give clone size only sometimes, using once, few, many, or a class for an expanded clone.

D: -
size: many
V: TRBV2
J: TRBJ1-2
CDR3: CASSVGLDGYTF
DNA: TGTGCCAGCAGTGTTGGGTTGGATGGCTACACCTTC

D: -
size: many
V: TRBV19
J: TRBJ1-5
CDR3: CASGYGPNQPQHF
DNA: TGTGCCAGTGGTTACGGCCCCAATCAGCCCCAGCATTTT

D: TRBD1
size: -
V: TRBV14
J: TRBJ2-5
CDR3: CASSQAPQGASETQYF
DNA: TGCGCCAGCAGCCAAGCCCCACAGGGGGCTAGCGAGACCCAGTACTTC

D: -
size: many
V: TRBV7-2
J: TRBJ1-1
CDR3: CASSSRPNTEAFF
DNA: TGTGCCAGCAGTTCGCGACCGAACACTGAAGCTTTCTTT

D: TRBD1
size: many
V: TRBV24-1
J: TRBJ1-2
CDR3: CATSDPGQVNYGYTF
DNA: TGTGCCACCAGTGACCCTGGACAGGTGAACTATGGCTACACCTTC

D: -
size: -
V: TRBV29-1
J: TRBJ2-7
CDR3: CSVLGGASGEQYF
DNA: TGCAGCGTGCTAGGGGGGGCCTCGGGCGAGCAGTACTTC

D: -
size: few
V: TRBV24-1
J: TRBJ1-5
CDR3: CASRIDRYSNQPQHF
DNA: TGTGCCAGCAGGATCGACAGGTATAGCAATCAGCCCCAGCATTTT

D: -
size: many
V: TRBV12-3/TRBV12-4
J: TRBJ2-5
CDR3: CASGLQGTQYF
DNA: TGTGCCAGCGGCCTCCAAGGGACCCAGTACTTC

D: -
size: once
V: TRBV15
J: TRBJ2-3
CDR3: CATSRGIVVTDTRYF
DNA: TGTGCCACCAGCAGAGGAATTGTTGTCACAGATACGCGGTATTTT

D: -
size: -
V: TRBV10-3
J: TRBJ1-2
CDR3: CAIRESTGLIF
DNA: TGTGCCATCAGAGAGTCGACAGGACTTATCTTC

D: TRBD1
size: few
V: TRBV6-6
J: TRBJ1-1
CDR3: CASSYQGAEAFF
DNA: TGTGCCAGCAGTTACCAGGGGGCGGAAGCTTTCTTT

D: -
size: -
V: TRBV25-1
J: TRBJ2-2
CDR3: CASSRRLLPNPGELFF
DNA: TGTGCCAGCTCGCGGCGTCTTCTTCCAAATCCCGGGGAGCTGTTTTTT

D: -
size: -
V: TRBV19
J: TRBJ1-6
CDR3: CASSMPGVNSPLHF
DNA: TGTGCCAGTAGTATGCCGGGAGTAAATTCACCCCTCCACTTT

D: -
size: -
V: TRBV25-1
J: TRBJ2-1
CDR3: CASSDPTSLGDEQFF
DNA: TGTGCCAGCAGTGATCCTACCAGCCTAGGGGATGAGCAGTTCTTC

D: -
size: -
V: TRBV9
J: TRBJ2-5
CDR3: CASSTEEYRSPETQYF
DNA: TGTGCCAGCAGCACTGAGGAGTATCGATCGCCGGAGACCCAGTACTTC

D: -
size: many
V: TRBV2
J: TRBJ1-4
CDR3: CASSDGSRNEKLFF
DNA: TGTGCCAGCAGTGACGGGTCACGTAATGAAAAACTGTTTTTT

D: -
size: -
V: TRBV10-3
J: TRBJ2-5
CDR3: CAISFVSTKETQYF
DNA: TGTGCCATCAGCTTTGTTAGTACGAAAGAGACCCAGTACTTC

D: TRBD1
size: many
V: TRBV7-8
J: TRBJ2-7
CDR3: CASSLFGQATYEQYF
DNA: TGTGCCAGCAGCTTATTCGGACAGGCTACCTACGAGCAGTACTTC

D: TRBD2
size: -
V: TRBV25-1
J: TRBJ2-5
CDR3: CAGETSGGETQYF
DNA: TGTGCTGGAGAGACTAGCGGGGGAGAGACCCAGTACTTC

D: -
size: -
V: TRBV11-2
J: TRBJ2-2
CDR3: CASSLNPANTGELFF
DNA: TGTGCCAGCAGCTTAAATCCAGCGAACACCGGGGAGCTGTTTTTT

D: -
size: -
V: TRBV29-1
J: TRBJ1-1
CDR3: CSASPSGATEAFF
DNA: TGCAGCGCCTCACCTTCTGGGGCCACTGAGGCTTTCTTT

D: -
size: once
V: TRBV6-2/TRBV6-3
J: TRBJ1-2
CDR3: CASRIRANYGYTF
DNA: TGTGCCAGCAGAATTCGAGCTAACTATGGCTACACCTTC

D: -
size: few
V: TRBV12-3/TRBV12-4
J: TRBJ1-2
CDR3: CASSLASGSNYGYTF
DNA: TGTGCCAGCAGTTTAGCCTCAGGGTCCAACTATGGCTACACCTTC

D: -
size: few
V: TRBV20-1
J: TRBJ2-5
CDR3: CSAITTAYQETQYF
DNA: TGCAGTGCTATCACGACAGCGTACCAAGAGACCCAGTACTTC

D: -
size: many
V: TRBV19
J: TRBJ1-1
CDR3: CASSIGNLNTEAFF
DNA: TGTGCCAGTAGTATTGGCAACCTGAACACTGAAGCTTTCTTT

D: TRBD1
size: -
V: TRBV7-9
J: TRBJ2-2
CDR3: CASRPGQGATGELFF
DNA: TGTGCCAGCAGGCCGGGACAGGGGGCCACCGGGGAGCTGTTTTTT

D: -
size: -
V: TRBV19
J: TRBJ2-3
CDR3: CASSISGNSADTQYF
DNA: TGTGCCAGTAGTATTTCGGGGAACAGTGCAGATACGCAGTATTTT

D: -
size: many
V: TRBV7-3
J: TRBJ1-4
CDR3: CASSLLGGRNEKLFF
DNA: TGTGCCAGCAGCTTATTGGGGGGGAGAAATGAAAAACTGTTTTTT

D: -
size: -
V: TRBV12-3/TRBV12-4
J: TRBJ2-2
CDR3: CASTPRGGELFF
DNA: TGTGCCAGCACCCCTCGTGGCGGGGAGCTGTTTTTT

D: TRBD1
size: many
V: TRBV24-1
J: TRBJ1-5
CDR3: CATSDPTGDQPQHF
DNA: TGTGCCACCAGTGATCCGACAGGGGATCAGCCCCAGCATTTT

D: TRBD1
size: once
V: TRBV11-1
J: TRBJ1-2
CDR3: CASSQDVGQGAYGYTF
DNA: TGTGCCAGCAGCCAAGATGTGGGACAGGGGGCTTATGGCTACACCTTC

D: -
size: -
V: TRBV24-1
J: TRBJ1-5
CDR3: CASSYSGDYQPQHF
DNA: TGTGCCAGCAGTTACTCAGGGGATTATCAGCCCCAGCATTTT

D: TRBD1
size: many
V: TRBV7-9
J: TRBJ1-3
CDR3: CASRPGGSGNTIYF
DNA: TGTGCCAGCAGGCCAGGGGGCTCTGGAAACACCATATATTTT

D: -
size: many
V: TRBV7-9
J: TRBJ1-4
CDR3: CASSPFAVEEKLFF
DNA: TGTGCCAGCAGCCCATTCGCCGTGGAGGAAAAACTGTTTTTT

D: -
size: many
V: TRBV5-1
J: TRBJ1-1
CDR3: CASSSPGQTEAFF
DNA: TGCGCCAGCAGCTCTCCGGGTCAGACTGAAGCTTTCTTT

D: -
size: once
V: TRBV20-1
J: TRBJ1-5
CDR3: CSALGEELLNSNQPQHF
DNA: TGCAGTGCTCTCGGAGAGGAATTGCTCAATAGCAATCAGCCCCAGCATTTT

D: -
size: few
V: TRBV11-2
J: TRBJ2-7
CDR3: CASSKGRADEQYF
DNA: TGTGCCAGCAGCAAGGGCAGGGCCGACGAGCAGTACTTC

D: TRBD1
size: -
V: TRBV10-3
J: TRBJ1-2
CDR3: CAISGQGMNYGYTF
DNA: TGTGCCATCAGTGGACAGGGCATGAACTATGGCTACACCTTC

D: -
size: few
V: TRBV7-9
J: TRBJ2-7
CDR3: CASSPDAPPPYEQYF
DNA: TGTGCCAGCAGTCCCGACGCCCCCCCTCCCTACGAGCAGTACTTC

D: -
size: many
V: TRBV2
J: TRBJ1-2
CDR3: CASSEEYGFGYTF
DNA: TGTGCCAGCAGTGAAGAATATGGGTTCGGCTACACCTTC

D: -
size: -
V: TRBV25-1
J: TRBJ1-2
CDR3: CASSFVTGTGGYTF
DNA: TGTGCCAGCAGTTTTGTGACAGGCACGGGGGGCTACACCTTC

D: -
size: -
V: TRBV10-2
J: TRBJ1-5
CDR3: CASSPRRVNQPQHF
DNA: TGTGCCAGCTCACCAAGACGAGTCAATCAGCCCCAGCATTTT

D: TRBD1
size: -
V: TRBV27
J: TRBJ2-5
CDR3: CASSFYGTGGRETQYF
DNA: TGTGCCAGCAGTTTTTACGGGACAGGGGGGCGGGAGACCCAGTACTTC

D: TRBD1
size: many
V: TRBV29-1
J: TRBJ1-2
CDR3: CSVDTPGGGYGYTF
DNA: TGCAGCGTTGACACACCAGGGGGAGGATATGGCTACACCTTC

D: -
size: -
V: TRBV20-1
J: TRBJ1-3
CDR3: CSAPTVSGNTIYF
DNA: TGCAGTGCTCCGACAGTCTCTGGAAACACCATATATTTT

D: -
size: many
V: TRBV12-3/TRBV12-4
J: TRBJ2-7
CDR3: CASSFGSVYEQYF
DNA: TGTGCCAGCAGTTTTGGCAGTGTCTACGAGCAGTACTTC

D: -
size: -
V: TRBV7-9
J: TRBJ2-7
CDR3: CASSLIAGPYHEQYF
DNA: TGTGCCAGCAGCTTAATAGCCGGGCCTTACCACGAGCAGTACTTC

D: -
size: -
V: TRBV9
J: TRBJ2-2
CDR3: CASSAQTDPNTGELFF
DNA: TGTGCCAGCAGCGCACAAACAGATCCGAACACCGGGGAGCTGTTTTTT

D: TRBD1
size: -
V: TRBV10-3
J: TRBJ2-7
CDR3: CASRGRVQGKHEQYF
DNA: TGTGCCAGCAGGGGAAGGGTACAGGGGAAGCACGAGCAGTACTTC

D: TRBD1
size: few
V: TRBV12-3/TRBV12-4
J: TRBJ1-1
CDR3: CASIKGQETEAFF
DNA: TGTGCCAGCATCAAAGGACAGGAGACTGAAGCTTTCTTT

D: -
size: -
V: TRBV19
J: TRBJ1-3
CDR3: CASTRGNSGNTIYF
DNA: TGTGCCAGTACCCGAGGGAACTCTGGAAACACCATATATTTT

D: -
size: -
V: TRBV14
J: TRBJ2-5
CDR3: CASSRRGGRAGGEAQYF
DNA: TGTGCCAGCAGCCGCCGTGGGGGAAGGGCCGGCGGGGAGGCCCAGTACTTC

D: -
size: many
V: TRBV7-7
J: TRBJ1-5
CDR3: CASSLALNQPQHF
DNA: TGTGCTAGCAGCTTAGCGCTCAATCAGCCCCAGCATTTT

D: -
size: few
V: TRBV12-3/TRBV12-4
J: TRBJ2-2
CDR3: CASSSGQGKTGELFF
DNA: TGTGCCAGCAGTTCTGGCCAGGGCAAAACCGGGGAGCTGTTTTTT

D: -
size: many
V: TRBV10-3
J: TRBJ1-6
CDR3: CAISAVHGSSPLHF
DNA: TGTGCCATCAGTGCTGTTCATGGCAGTTCACCCCTCCACTTT

D: -
size: many
V: TRBV16
J: TRBJ1-2
CDR3: CASSQRRHDGYTF
DNA: TGTGCCAGCAGCCAAAGAAGACACGATGGCTACACCTTC

D: -
size: many
V: TRBV7-9
J: TRBJ2-7
CDR3: CASSVGGGPQYEQYF
DNA: TGTGCCAGCAGCGTGGGCGGAGGGCCACAGTACGAGCAGTACTTC

D: -
size: -
V: TRBV7-9
J: TRBJ1-4
CDR3: CASSPEGGYAEKLFF
DNA: TGTGCCAGCAGTCCCGAGGGGGGATACGCGGAAAAACTGTTTTTT

D: TRBD1
size: few
V: TRBV20-1
J: TRBJ1-1
CDR3: CSAAGGSSNTEAFF
DNA: TGCAGTGCCGCAGGGGGCTCGTCGAACACTGAAGCTTTCTTT

D: TRBD1
size: many
V: TRBV7-9
J: TRBJ2-5
CDR3: CASSPGGAETQYF
DNA: TGTGCCAGCAGTCCAGGGGGCGCGGAGACCCAGTACTTC